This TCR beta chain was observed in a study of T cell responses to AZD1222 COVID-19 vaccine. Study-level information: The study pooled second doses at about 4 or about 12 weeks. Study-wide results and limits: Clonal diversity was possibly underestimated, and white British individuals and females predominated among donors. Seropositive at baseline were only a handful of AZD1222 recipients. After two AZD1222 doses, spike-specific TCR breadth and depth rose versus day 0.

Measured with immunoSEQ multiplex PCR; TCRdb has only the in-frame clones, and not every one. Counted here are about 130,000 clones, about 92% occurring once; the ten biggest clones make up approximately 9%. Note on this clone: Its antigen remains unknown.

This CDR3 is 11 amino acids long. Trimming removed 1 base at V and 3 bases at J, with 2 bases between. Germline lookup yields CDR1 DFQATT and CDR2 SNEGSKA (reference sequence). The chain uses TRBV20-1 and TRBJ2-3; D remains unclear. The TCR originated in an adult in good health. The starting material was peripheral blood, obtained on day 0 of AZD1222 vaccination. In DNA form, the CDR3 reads TGCAGTGCTAGAGTGACAGATACGCAGTATTTT. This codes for CSARVTDTQYF.